One and the same sample provided the 10 T cell receptor beta chains below, sequenced in a study of T cells after yellow fever vaccination (dated by TCRdb to 2018 to 2020). Per the publication, the treatment or condition label means: live attenuated yellow fever vaccine strain. The method was 5' RACE. Sequencing was carried out with an Illumina HiSeq 2500. TCRdb itself trimmed the public reads at Q25 with fastp, ran MiXCR and retained productive beta chains. Rows matching on CDR3 protein sequence are summarized as one entry with the most common DNA and genes. This sample lists about 140,000 distinct CDR3 sequences; more than 6% were detected once. The top ten hold around 0.73% of the sample. The sequenced sample was CD4+ T cells sorted from PBMCs, obtained 5 days after the yellow fever booster vaccination. Receptors were obtained from a man younger than 45 who received the YFV17D yellow fever vaccine.

This clonotype was recorded many times. V is TRBV6-2 or TRBV6-3 and J is TRBJ2-2; no clear D gene. With 5 bases removed from V and 0 bases from J, the gap between germline ends came to 7 bases. Germline CDR1 reads MNHEY; CDR2 reads SVGEGT. This CDR3 region has 14 residues. The CDR3 loop is CASSHPTNTGELFF. The CDR3 DNA sequence: TGTGCCAGCAGTCACCCAACGAACACCGGGGAGCTGTTTTTT.

This clonotype was counted ten times or more. The rearrangement links TRBV7-2 to TRBJ2-4; 9 bases fit TRBD2. Germline V gene lookup returns CDR1 SGHTA and CDR2 FQGNSA. The junction had 4 bases not matched to a gene; V was cut back by 1 base and J by 0 bases. This CDR3 has 17 amino acids. The CDR3 here is CASSLVAGGLAKNIQYF. The CDR3 DNA is TGTGCCAGCAGCTTAGTGGCGGGAGGGCTAGCCAAAAACATTCAGTACTTC.

This clonotype came up many times. The V gene is TRBV7-9, the J gene TRBJ2-2; D is ambiguous. Trimming took 5 bases from V and 2 from J, leaving 12 bases between them. Germline V lookup: CDR1 SEHNR, CDR2 FQNEAQ (reference sequence). The CDR3 is made up of 15 amino acids. CDR3 amino acids: CASSGNRKNTGELFF. The CDR3 bases are TGTGCCAGCAGCGGGAACAGAAAAAACACCGGGGAGCTGTTTTTT.

In this sample, this clonotype turned up many times. This chain links TRBV30 with TRBJ2-7; possible D gene TRBD2, 6 bases. V dropped 4 bases and J dropped 2 bases, with 15 bases sitting between them. The germline V gene encodes CDR1 GTSNPN and CDR2 SVGIG (reference sequence). This CDR3 is 14 amino acids long. CDR3 bases: TGTGCCTGGAAGACGGGGGAGACGACCTACGAGCAGTACTTC. Its protein is CAWKTGETTYEQYF.

This clonotype has ten or more counts. The rearrangement uses TRBV7-2 and TRBJ1-2, with a tentative D call TRBD1 (5 bases). Trimming pared 4 bases from V and 8 bases from J, leaving 14 bases between. The CDR3 is 13 residues long. The germline V gene encodes CDR1 SGHTA and CDR2 FQGNSA. The CDR3 DNA reads as TGTGCCAGCAGCTGGGACCCGGGCGCCGGCTACACCTTC. Protein sequence: CASSWDPGAGYTF.

This clonotype came up many times. This rearrangement joins TRBV20-1 to TRBJ1-5; weak D call: TRBD1 (5 bases). Per germline, CDR1 DFQATT and CDR2 SNEGSKA (reference sequence). The V end was cut by 2 bases, the J end by 6 bases, with 14 bases between. There are 14 residues in the CDR3. The CDR3 DNA sequence: TGCAGTGCTAGAAGTCAGGGCGGGAGTCAGCCCCAGCATTTT. Translation gives CSARSQGGSQPQHF.

The chain couples TRBV7-6 to TRBJ2-7; 8 nucleotides align to TRBD1. CDR3 length: 14 residues. CDR1 is SGHVS and CDR2 is FNYEAQ in the germline V gene. V was pared by 5 bases and J by 5 bases, with 8 bases of the junction left unmatched. Written as DNA, the CDR3 is TGTGCCAGCAGCACCGATGACAGGGGCCACGAGCAGTACTTC. Translated: CASSTDDRGHEQYF.

The V and J genes are TRBV20-1 and TRBJ2-1; a weak D match, TRBD1 (5 bases). Deletions cut 2 bases from V and 5 bases from J, with 16 bases between. The CDR3 runs to 15 residues. Per the germline V gene, CDR1 is DFQATT and CDR2 is SNEGSKA (reference sequence). CDR3 protein: CSARLSGLGHNEQFF. In DNA, the CDR3 is TGCAGTGCTAGACTTTCAGGGCTCGGGCACAATGAGCAGTTCTTC.

This clonotype was seen at least ten times. V and J are TRBV12-3 or TRBV12-4 and TRBJ2-1, with D unresolved. The V end was cut by 6 bases, the J end by 6 bases, with 9 bases between. The CDR3 sequence is 12 residues long. CDR3 residues: CASSPVFNEQFF. As DNA, the CDR3 is TGTGCCAGCAGCCCGGTCTTCAATGAGCAGTTCTTC.

The table lists this clonotype with many counts. The J gene is TRBJ2-5, the V gene TRBV7-2; TRBD1 is a possible D gene (5 bases). Germline V gene sequence: CDR1 SGHTA, CDR2 FQGNSA. This CDR3 has 14 residues. V gave up 4 bases and J gave up 0 bases, with 9 bases separating them. CDR3 DNA: TGTGCCAGCAGCTCCAACAGGTACCAAGAGACCCAGTACTTC. Amino acids: CASSSNRYQETQYF.